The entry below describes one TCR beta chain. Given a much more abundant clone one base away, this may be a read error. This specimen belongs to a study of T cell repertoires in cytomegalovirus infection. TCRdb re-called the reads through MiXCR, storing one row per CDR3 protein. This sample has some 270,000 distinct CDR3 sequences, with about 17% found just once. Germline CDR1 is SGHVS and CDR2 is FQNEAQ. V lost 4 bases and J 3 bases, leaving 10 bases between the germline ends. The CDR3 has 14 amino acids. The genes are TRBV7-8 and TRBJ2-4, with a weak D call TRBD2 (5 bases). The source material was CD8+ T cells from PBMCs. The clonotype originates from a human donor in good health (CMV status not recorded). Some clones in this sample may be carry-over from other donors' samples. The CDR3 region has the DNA TGTGCCAGCAGCTCCGAGGGAAGCAAAAACATTCAGTACTTC. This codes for CASSSEGSKNIQYF.